The rows below give T cell receptor beta chains drawn from one sample of a study of shared clonotypes between healthy human individuals. The method was immunoSEQ multiplex PCR; TCRdb's version includes in-frame clones alone and lacks a portion of them. The sample holds about 2.1 million clones, approximately 92% seen once. The sample consisted of naive CD8+ T cells from PBMCs. These TCRs come from a young man in good health. Some clones in this sample may be carry-over from other donors' samples. Each CDR3 is given with its conserved first and last residue. A D gene is named only where the DNA matches it firmly. A clone size is listed for some rows: how often the clone was seen (once, few, many), or a class if it is expanded.

>TRBV5-6|TRBD2|TRBJ2-2|NA
TGTGCCAGCGGGAGCGGGGCGAGGACCGGGGAGCTGTTTTTT
CASGSGARTGELFF
>TRBV9|TRBD2|TRBJ2-1|NA
TGTGCCAGCAGCGTAGATCGGGCGGGAGTTTACAATGAGCAGTTCTTC
CASSVDRAGVYNEQFF
>TRBV5-1|NA|TRBJ2-5|once
TGCGCCAGCAGCTTGGTTCGGGGTTCTGAGACCCAGTACTTC
CASSLVRGSETQYF
>TRBV10-2|NA|TRBJ1-5|NA
TGCGCCAGCAGTGAAAGGACTACGGGCAATCAGCCCCAGCATTTT
CASSERTTGNQPQHF
>TRBV27|NA|TRBJ2-7|NA
TGTGCCAGCAGGGGGCACCCAGGCTCCTACGAGCAGTACTTC
CASRGHPGSYEQYF
>TRBV28|NA|TRBJ2-3|NA
TGTGCCAGCAGCACCTTAAGGGGCGCGGGCACAGATACGCAGTATTTT
CASSTLRGAGTDTQYF
>TRBV5-5|NA|TRBJ2-1|NA
TGTGCCAGCAGCCCCGGGACTTGGCAGTTCTTC
CASSPGTWQFF
>TRBV28|NA|TRBJ1-4|NA
TGTGCCAGCAGTCTAAAAGACCTCACGAAGGTATCCACTAATGAAAAACTGTTTTTT
CASSLKDLTKVSTNEKLFF
>TRBV7-6|TRBD2|TRBJ2-5|NA
TGTGCCAGCAGCCGCGCCCGCCCGGGACTAGCCTTGGGGGAGACCCAGTACTTC
CASSRARPGLALGETQYF
>TRBV9|TRBD1|TRBJ1-1|NA
TGTGCCAGCAGCGGCGACAGGGGCACTGAAGCTTTCTTT
CASSGDRGTEAFF
>TRBV11-2|TRBD2|TRBJ2-1|NA
TGTGCCAGCAGCTTAGAAAAAGGGCGGGAGGCCCTTTACAATGAGCAGTTCTTC
CASSLEKGREALYNEQFF
>TRBV11-2|TRBD2|TRBJ2-7|NA
TGTGCCAGCAGCTACGGACTAGCCGTGGGCTACGAGCAGTACTTC
CASSYGLAVGYEQYF
>TRBV29-1|TRBD1|TRBJ2-4|NA
TGCAGCTCAAAAAGGGGTGACAGGGGCAAAAACATTCAGTACTTC
CSSKRGDRGKNIQYF
>TRBV27|NA|TRBJ2-7|few
TGTGCCAGCAGTTTGCGGGGAACCTACGAGCAGTACTTC
CASSLRGTYEQYF
>TRBV9|NA|TRBJ2-5|NA
TGTGCCAGCAGCGTAAGGGGATCGGAGACCCAGTACTTC
CASSVRGSETQYF
>TRBV11-2|NA|TRBJ2-1|NA
TGTGCCAGCAGCTTAGGGTTTAAGGGTGGTAACTACAATGAGCAGTTCTTC
CASSLGFKGGNYNEQFF